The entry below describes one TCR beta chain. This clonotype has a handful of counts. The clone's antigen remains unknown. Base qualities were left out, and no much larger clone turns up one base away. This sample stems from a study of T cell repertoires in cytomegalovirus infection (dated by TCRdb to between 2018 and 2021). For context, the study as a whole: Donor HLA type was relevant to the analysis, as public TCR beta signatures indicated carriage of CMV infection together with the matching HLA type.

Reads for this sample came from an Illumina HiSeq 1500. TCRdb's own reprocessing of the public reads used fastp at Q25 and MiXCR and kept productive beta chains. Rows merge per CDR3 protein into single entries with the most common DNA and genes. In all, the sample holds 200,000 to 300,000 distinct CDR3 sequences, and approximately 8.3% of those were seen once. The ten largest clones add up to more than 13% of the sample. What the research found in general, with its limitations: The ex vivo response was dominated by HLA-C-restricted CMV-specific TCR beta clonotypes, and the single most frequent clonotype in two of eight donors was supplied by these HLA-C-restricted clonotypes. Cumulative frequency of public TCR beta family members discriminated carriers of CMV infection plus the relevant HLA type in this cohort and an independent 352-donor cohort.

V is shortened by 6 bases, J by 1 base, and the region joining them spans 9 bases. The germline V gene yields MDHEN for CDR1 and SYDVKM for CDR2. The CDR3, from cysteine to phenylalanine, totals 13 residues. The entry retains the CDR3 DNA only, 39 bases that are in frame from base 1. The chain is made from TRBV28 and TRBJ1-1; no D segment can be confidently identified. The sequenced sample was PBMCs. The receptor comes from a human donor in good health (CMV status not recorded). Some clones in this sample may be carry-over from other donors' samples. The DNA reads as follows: TGTGCCAGCAGCCAGACCCCGAACACTGAAGCTTTCTTT. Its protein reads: CASSQTPNTEAFF.